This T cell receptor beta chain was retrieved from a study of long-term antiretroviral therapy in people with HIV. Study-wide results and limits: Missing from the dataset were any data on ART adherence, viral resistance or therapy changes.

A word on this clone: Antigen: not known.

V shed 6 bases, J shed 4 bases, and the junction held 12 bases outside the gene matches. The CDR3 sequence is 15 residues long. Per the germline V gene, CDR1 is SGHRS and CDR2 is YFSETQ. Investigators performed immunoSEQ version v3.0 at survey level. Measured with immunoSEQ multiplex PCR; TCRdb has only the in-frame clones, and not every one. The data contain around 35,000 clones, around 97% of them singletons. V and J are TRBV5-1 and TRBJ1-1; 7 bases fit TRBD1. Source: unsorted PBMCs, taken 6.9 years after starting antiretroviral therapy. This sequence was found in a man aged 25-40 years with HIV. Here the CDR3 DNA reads TGCGCCAGCACCAATCAGGGGGTCCCTCTCACTGAAGCTTTCTTT. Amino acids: CASTNQGVPLTEAFF.